This note documents a single T cell receptor beta chain sequence. As the CDR3 is not closed by the conserved phenylalanine or tryptophan, this likely results from a read error. No DNA is shown, since the ends of the CDR3 on it are uncertain; the CDR3 is the one TCRdb lists. The germline V gene encodes CDR1 MDHEN and CDR2 SYDVKM. The CDR3 extends over 14 residues, inclusive of both ends. The data derive from a study of blood T cell repertoires in COVID-19. Study summary: Acute and convalescent COVID-19 samples came from the United States, Italy and Spain. T cells, B-cell-depleted T cells, or PBMCs supplied cDNA or gDNA.

Original methodology: Estimates of nucleated cell counts were drawn from the amplification of reference gene primers. Some clones are missing from TCRdb's copy, which holds only in-frame ones; the method was immunoSEQ multiplex PCR. D and trimming were read from the DNA, whereas the V and J calls and clone size are those reported in that table. Of 100,000 to 150,000 clones in the sample, approximately 80% are singletons; the top ten hold approximately 25%. This rearrangement joins TRBV28 to TRBJ2-3; the D call of TRBD1 is as the table states it, not checked on the DNA. The receptor was derived from a human donor in a cohort sampled during active COVID-19. The sequencing input was peripheral blood. The CDR3 loop reads CASSFGSRGQAFPL.